The entry below describes one T cell receptor beta chain. Which antigen it targets is not known. No base quality values were provided; no much bigger clone lies one nucleotide off. Trimming removed 5 bases from V and 2 bases from J, leaving 12 bases between the germline ends. The CDR3 measures 15 amino acids from cysteine to phenylalanine. Of the read, only the CDR3 DNA is kept; its 45 bases are in frame from base 1. The germline V gene yields SGHTA for CDR1 and FQGNSA for CDR2. The sample comes from a study of blood T cell repertoires in COVID-19 (TCRdb year 2020). About the study as a whole: Samples from collaborators originated in the United States, Italy and Spain and spanned both the acute and convalescent phases of COVID-19. The repertoires were released in a freely available public database meant as a resource for research on the immune response to SARS-CoV-2. The samples were drawn from two sources: the first 160 participants of the ongoing ImmuneRACE study, and 1,254 subjects contributed by 6 global collaborators. The material from the prospective study consisted of cDNA or gDNA derived from T cells, B-cell-depleted T cells, or PBMCs. HLA class I and class II types, where available, came from metadata supplied by the sample provider rather than from assay-based typing. The dataset comprised deeply sampled blood TCRbeta repertoires from subjects exposed to, actively infected with, or recovered from COVID-19. The sample metadata nearly always contained a de-identified subject ID, COVID-19 status, age in years and sex.

General study outcomes and caveats: Clinical and demographic metadata were provided uncurated, with the amount varying by source and participant.

Whole blood was collected in K2EDTA tubes by collaborating institutions according to the institutions' own protocols. For TCRbeta analysis, collaborator samples were shipped as frozen whole blood, as isolated PBMCs, or as DNA extracted from either sample type. TCRbeta CDR3 regions were amplified from genomic DNA using the immunoSEQ Assay, a bias-controlled multiplex PCR. Concerning the study's data processing: Within the assay, amplification of reference gene primers was used to estimate how many nucleated cells each sample contained. To quantify the absolute abundance of each unique TCRbeta CDR3 rearrangement, sequence reads were collapsed and filtered. For each sample, productive Simpson clonality was calculated as the square root of Simpson's diversity index across productive rearrangements. TCRdb stores this immuneACCESS table with in-frame sequences only. Part of the clones is absent; in the studies checked, under half of the shortfall reflects unresolved V genes, and no reason is known for the rest. The DNA was the basis for D and trimming; V, J and clone size are from that table. For this sample there are some 330,000 clones; roughly 90% appear just once. Of the sample, approximately 4% is held by the ten largest clones.

The sequence joins TRBV7-2 to TRBJ2-2; a tentative D match to TRBD2 spans 6 bases. Material for sequencing was peripheral blood. The TCR originated in a woman in her forties or fifties with active or convalescent COVID-19. The CDR3 loop reads CASSGSAGNTGELFF. The sequence in DNA is TGTGCCAGCAGCGGGTCAGCGGGTAACACCGGGGAGCTGTTTTTT.